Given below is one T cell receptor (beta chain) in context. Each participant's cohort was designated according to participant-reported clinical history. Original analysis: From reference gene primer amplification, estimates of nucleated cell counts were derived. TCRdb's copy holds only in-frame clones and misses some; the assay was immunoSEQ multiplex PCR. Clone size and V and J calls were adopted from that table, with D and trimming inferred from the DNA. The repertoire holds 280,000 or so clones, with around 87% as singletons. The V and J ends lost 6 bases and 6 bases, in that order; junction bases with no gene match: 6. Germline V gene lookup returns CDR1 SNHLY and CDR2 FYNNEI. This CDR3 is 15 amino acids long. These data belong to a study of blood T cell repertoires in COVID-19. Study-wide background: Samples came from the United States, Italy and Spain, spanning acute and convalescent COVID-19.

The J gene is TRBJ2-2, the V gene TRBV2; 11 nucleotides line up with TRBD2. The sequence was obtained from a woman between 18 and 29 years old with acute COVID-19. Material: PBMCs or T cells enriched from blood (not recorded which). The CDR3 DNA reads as TGTGCCAGCAGGTGGACTAGCGGGTCGGCCGGGGAGCTGTTTTTT. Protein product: CASRWTSGSAGELFF.